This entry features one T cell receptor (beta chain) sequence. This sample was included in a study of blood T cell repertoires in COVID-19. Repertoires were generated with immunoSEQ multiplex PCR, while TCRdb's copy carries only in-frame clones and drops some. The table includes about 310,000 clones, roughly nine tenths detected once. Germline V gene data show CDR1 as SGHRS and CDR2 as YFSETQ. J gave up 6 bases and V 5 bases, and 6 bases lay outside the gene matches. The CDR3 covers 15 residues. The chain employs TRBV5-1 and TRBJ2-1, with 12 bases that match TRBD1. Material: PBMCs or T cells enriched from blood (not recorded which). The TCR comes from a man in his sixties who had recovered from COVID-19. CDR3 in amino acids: CASRTGTGGFNEQFF. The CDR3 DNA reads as TGCGCCAGCAGGACCGGGACAGGGGGCTTCAATGAGCAGTTCTTC.